This T cell receptor beta chain was sequenced for a study of regulatory T cells in long-lasting Graves disease. Notes on the study in general: It was possible that the small sample size reduced accuracy. TRBV28, TRBJ1-2 and TRBJ2-5 were segments that persistent disease favored. Thyroid tissue was not sampled; only peripheral blood was.

The table lists this clonotype with many counts. Its antigen is still unknown. V shed 7 bases, J shed 2 bases, and the junction held 6 bases outside the gene matches. Germline CDR1 and CDR2: MDHEN and SYDVKM. This CDR3 is 14 amino acids long. Arm-PCR of CDR3 regions with iRepertoire HTBI primers generated TCR beta libraries. TCRdb recomputed calls from the multiplex PCR reads with MiXCR, one row per CDR3 protein. The data show approximately 440,000 distinct CDR3 sequences, around 22% seen once. As for time point: persistent/refractory GD, antithyroid drugs over 5 years with positive TRAb. With RNA extracted from PBMCs as input, the TCR library was made. Each patient gave 8.5 to 10 milliliters of EDTA-anticoagulated peripheral blood.

This clonotype was sampled from a female donor with Graves disease. V is TRBV28 and J is TRBJ1-1; 8 bases are shared with TRBD1. This sample comprised peripheral blood mononuclear cells (PBMCs), obtained when the disease was refractory, from a patient treated with antithyroid drugs. The CDR3 bases are TGTGCCAGCATCTACCCAGGGGGCAACACTGAAGCTTTCTTT. Amino acid sequence: CASIYPGGNTEAFF.